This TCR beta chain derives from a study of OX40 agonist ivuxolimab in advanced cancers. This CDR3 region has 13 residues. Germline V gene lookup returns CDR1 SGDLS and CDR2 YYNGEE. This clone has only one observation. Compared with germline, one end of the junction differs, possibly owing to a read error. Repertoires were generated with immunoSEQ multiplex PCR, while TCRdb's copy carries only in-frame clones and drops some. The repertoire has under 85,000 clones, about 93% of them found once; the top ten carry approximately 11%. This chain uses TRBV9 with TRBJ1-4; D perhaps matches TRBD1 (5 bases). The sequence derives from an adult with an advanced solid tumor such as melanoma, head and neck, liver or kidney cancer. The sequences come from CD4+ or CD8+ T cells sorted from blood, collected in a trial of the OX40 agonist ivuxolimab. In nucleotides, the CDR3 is TGTACCAGTAGCACAGGCCGTAATGAAAAACTGTTTTTT. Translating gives CTSSTGRNEKLFF.